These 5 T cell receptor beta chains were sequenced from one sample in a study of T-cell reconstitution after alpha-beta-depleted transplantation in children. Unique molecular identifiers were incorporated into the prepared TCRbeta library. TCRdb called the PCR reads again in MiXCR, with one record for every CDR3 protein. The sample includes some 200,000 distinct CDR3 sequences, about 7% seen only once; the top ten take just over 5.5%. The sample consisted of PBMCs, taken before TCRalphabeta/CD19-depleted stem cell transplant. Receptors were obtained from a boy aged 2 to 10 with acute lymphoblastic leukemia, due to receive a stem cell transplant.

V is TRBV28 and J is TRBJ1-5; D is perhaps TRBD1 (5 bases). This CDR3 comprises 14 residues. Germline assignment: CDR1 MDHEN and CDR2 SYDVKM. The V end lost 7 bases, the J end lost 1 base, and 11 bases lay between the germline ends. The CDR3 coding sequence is TGTGCCAGCACCTTTCAGGGAAGCAATCAGCCCCAGCATTTT. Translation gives CASTFQGSNQPQHF.

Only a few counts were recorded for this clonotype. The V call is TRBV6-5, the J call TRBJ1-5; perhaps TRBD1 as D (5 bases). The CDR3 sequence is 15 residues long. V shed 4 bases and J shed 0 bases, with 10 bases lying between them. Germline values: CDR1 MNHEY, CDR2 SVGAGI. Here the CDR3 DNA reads TGTGCCAGCAGTTCGACAGTCTATAGCAATCAGCCCCAGCATTTT. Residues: CASSSTVYSNQPQHF.

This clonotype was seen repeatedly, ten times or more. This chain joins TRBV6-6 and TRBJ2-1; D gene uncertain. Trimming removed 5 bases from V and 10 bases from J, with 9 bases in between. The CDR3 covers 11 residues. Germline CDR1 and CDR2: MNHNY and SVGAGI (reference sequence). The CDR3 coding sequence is TGTGCCAGCAGTGGTCCTTGGGAGCAGTTCTTC. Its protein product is CASSGPWEQFF.

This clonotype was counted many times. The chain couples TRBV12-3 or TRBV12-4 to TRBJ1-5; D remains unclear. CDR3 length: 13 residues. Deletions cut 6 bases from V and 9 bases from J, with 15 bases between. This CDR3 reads CASRSDTGGPQHF. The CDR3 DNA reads TGTGCCAGCAGATCTGACACGGGCGGGCCCCAGCATTTT.

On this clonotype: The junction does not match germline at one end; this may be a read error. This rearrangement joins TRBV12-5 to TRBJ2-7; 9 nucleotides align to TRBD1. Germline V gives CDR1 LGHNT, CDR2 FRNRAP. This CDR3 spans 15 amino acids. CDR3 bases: TGTGCTAGTGGTTTGTCCGGGACAGGGTCCGACGAGCTGTACTTC. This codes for CASGLSGTGSDELYF.